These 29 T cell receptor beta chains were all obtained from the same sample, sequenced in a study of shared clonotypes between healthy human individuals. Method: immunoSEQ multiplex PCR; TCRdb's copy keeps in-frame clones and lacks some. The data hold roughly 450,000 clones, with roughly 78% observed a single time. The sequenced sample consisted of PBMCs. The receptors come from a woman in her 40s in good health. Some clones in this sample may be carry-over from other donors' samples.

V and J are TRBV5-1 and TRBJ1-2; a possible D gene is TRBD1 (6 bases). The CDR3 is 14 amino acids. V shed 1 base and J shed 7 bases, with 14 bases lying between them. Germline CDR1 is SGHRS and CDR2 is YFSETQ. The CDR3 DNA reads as TGCGCCAGCAGCTTGAACGTCGGGGGCTCTGGCTACACCTTC. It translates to CASSLNVGGSGYTF.

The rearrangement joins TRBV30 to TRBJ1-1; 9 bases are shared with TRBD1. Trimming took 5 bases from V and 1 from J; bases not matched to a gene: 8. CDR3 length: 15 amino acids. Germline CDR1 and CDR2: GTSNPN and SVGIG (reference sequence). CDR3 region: CAWDIGQGPNTEAFF. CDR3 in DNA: TGTGCCTGGGACATCGGACAGGGGCCGAACACTGAAGCTTTCTTT.

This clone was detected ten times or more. The CDR3 loop reads CASSLAPGEQYF. The CDR3 bases are TGTGCCAGCAGCTTGGCGCCTGGCGAGCAGTACTTC. The chain carries TRBV5-4 and TRBJ2-7; D is unresolved. This CDR3 region has 12 residues. Per germline, CDR1 SGHNT and CDR2 YYREEE (reference sequence). Trimming pared 0 bases from V and 6 bases from J, leaving 7 bases between.

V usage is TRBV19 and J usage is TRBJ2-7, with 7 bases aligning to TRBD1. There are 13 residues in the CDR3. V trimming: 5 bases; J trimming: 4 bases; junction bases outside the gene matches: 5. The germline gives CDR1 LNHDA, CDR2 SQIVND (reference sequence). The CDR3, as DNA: TGTGCCAGTAGTCGAACAGGGGAGTACGAGCAGTACTTC. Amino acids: CASSRTGEYEQYF.

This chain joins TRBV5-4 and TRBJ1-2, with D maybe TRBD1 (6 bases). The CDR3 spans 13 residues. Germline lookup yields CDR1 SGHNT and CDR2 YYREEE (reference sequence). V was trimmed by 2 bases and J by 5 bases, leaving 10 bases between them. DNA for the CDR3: TGTGCCAGCAGCTTCCCAGGGGCATATGGCTACACCTTC. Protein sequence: CASSFPGAYGYTF.

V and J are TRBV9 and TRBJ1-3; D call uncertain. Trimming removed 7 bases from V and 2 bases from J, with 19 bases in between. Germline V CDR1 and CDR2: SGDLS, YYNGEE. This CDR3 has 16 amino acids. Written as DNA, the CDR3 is TGTGCCAGCTCGGGGTTCGGGAGCTCTGCTGGAAACACCATATATTTT. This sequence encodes CASSGFGSSAGNTIYF.

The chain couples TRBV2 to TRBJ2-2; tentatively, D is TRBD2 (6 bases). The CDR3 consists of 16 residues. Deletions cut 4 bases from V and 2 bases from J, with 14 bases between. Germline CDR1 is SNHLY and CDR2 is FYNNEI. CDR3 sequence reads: CASSGIRTINTGELFF. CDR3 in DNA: TGTGCCAGCAGTGGCATACGGACTATCAACACCGGGGAGCTGTTTTTT.

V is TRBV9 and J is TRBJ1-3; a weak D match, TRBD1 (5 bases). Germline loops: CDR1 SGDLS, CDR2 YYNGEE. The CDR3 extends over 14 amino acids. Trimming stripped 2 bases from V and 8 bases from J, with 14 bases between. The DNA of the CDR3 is TGTGCCAGCAGCGTGTCGGGCAGGGCAGACACCATATATTTT. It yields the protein CASSVSGRADTIYF.

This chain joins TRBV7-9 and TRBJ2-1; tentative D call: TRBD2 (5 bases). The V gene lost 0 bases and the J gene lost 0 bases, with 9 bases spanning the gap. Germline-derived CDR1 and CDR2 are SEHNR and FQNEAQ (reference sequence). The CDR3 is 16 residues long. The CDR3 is CASSLAPGSSYNEQFF. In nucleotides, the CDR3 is TGTGCCAGCAGCTTAGCGCCGGGGAGCTCCTACAATGAGCAGTTCTTC.

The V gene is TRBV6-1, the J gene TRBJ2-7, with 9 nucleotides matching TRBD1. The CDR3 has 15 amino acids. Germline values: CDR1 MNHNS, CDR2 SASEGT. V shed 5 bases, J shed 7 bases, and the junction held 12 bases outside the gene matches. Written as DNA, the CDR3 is TGTGCCAGCAGTAAAACGACCGGGACAGGGAGAGAGCAGTACTTC. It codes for CASSKTTGTGREQYF.

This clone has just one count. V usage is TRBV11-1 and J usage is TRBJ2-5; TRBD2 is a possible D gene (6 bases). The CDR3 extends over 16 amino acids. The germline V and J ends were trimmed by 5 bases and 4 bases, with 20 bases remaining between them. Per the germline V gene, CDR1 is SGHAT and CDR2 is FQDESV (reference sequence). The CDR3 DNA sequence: TGTGCCAGCAGCACGCGAGAGGGAGGAAGGCGAGAGACCCAGTACTTC. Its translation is CASSTREGGRRETQYF.

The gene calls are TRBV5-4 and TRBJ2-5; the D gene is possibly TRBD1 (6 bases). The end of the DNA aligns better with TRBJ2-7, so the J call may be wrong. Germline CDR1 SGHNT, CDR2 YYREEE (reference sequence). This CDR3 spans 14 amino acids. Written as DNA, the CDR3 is TGTGCCAGCAGCTTGATGGGACATCGCTACGAGCAGTACTTC. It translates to CASSLMGHRYEQYF.

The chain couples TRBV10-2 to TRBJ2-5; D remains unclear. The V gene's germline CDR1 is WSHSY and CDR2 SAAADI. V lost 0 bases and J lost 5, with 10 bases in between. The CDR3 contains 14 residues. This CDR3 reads CASSESGPVETQYF. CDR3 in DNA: TGCGCCAGCAGTGAGTCTGGCCCCGTGGAGACCCAGTACTTC.

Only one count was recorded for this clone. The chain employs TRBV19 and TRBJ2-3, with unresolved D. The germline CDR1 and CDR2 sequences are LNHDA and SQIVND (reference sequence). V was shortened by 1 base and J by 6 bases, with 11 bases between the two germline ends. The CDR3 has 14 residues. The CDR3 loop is CASSIGSVRDTQYF. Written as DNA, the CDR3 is TGTGCCAGTAGTATAGGGTCAGTGAGGGATACGCAGTATTTT.

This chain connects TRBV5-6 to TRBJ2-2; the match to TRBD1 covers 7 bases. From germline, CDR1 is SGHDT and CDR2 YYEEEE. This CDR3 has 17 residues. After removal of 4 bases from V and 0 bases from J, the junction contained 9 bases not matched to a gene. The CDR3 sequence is CASSLTGDYANTGELFF. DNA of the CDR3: TGTGCCAGCAGCCTTACAGGGGATTATGCGAACACCGGGGAGCTGTTTTTT. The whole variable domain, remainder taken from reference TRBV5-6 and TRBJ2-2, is DAGVTQSPTHLIKTRGQQVTLRCSPKSGHDTVSWYQQALGQGPQFIFQYYEEEERQRGNFPDRFSGHQFPNYSSELNVNALLLGDSALYLCASSLTGDYANTGELFFGEGSRLTVL.

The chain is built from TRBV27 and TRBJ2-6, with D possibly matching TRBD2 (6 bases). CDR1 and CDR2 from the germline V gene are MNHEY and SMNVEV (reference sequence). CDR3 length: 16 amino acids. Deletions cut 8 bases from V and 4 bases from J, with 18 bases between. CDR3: CASRINGGNGANVLTF. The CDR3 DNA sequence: TGTGCCAGCCGTATTAATGGGGGGAACGGGGCCAACGTCCTGACTTTC.

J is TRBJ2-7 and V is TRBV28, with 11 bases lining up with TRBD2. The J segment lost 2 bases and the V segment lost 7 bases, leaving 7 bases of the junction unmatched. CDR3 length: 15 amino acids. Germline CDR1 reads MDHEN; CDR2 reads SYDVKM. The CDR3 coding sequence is TGTGCCAGCACCTCTGGGACTAGCGGTACCTACGAGCAGTACTTC. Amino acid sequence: CASTSGTSGTYEQYF.

Here the CDR3 DNA reads TGCGCCAGCCTGGCTTCGGGGGGCAGACAAGAGACCCAGTACTTC. This codes for CASLASGGRQETQYF. The chain uses TRBV5-1 and TRBJ2-5; D may be TRBD2 (7 bases). CDR1 and CDR2 (germline): SGHRS, YFSETQ. The V and J ends lost 7 bases and 2 bases respectively, with 18 bases between them. This CDR3 spans 15 amino acids.

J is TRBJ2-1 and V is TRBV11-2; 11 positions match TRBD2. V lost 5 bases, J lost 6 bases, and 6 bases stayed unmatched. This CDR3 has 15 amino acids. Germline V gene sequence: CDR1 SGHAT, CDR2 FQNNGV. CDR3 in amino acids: CASSLTSGIVNEQFF. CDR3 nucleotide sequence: TGTGCCAGCAGCCTGACTAGCGGGATCGTCAATGAGCAGTTCTTC. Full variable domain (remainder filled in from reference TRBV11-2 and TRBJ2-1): EAGVAQSPRYKIIEKRQSVAFWCNPISGHATLYWYQQILGQGPKLLIQFQNNGVVDDSQLPKDRFSAERLKGVDSTLKIQPAKLEDSAVYLCASSLTSGIVNEQFFGPGTRLTVL.

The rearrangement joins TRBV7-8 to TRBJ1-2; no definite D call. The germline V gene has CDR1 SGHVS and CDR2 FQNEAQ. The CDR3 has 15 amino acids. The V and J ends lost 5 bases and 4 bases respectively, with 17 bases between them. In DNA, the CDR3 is TGTGCCAGCAGCCCCGGGGAGACCTTCGTCTATGGCTACACCTTC. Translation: CASSPGETFVYGYTF.

The CDR3 DNA reads TGTGCCAGCAGTTTCTTCGGGACAGGGATATCCGGGGAGCTGTTTTTT. Its protein is CASSFFGTGISGELFF. The chain couples TRBV27 to TRBJ2-2; 9 bases agree with TRBD1. Per germline, CDR1 MNHEY and CDR2 SMNVEV (reference sequence). The CDR3 is made up of 16 amino acids. The trim removed 3 bases at V and 6 bases at J, leaving 8 bases unmatched.

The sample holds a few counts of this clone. CDR3 nucleotide sequence: TGTGCCAGCAGTTACCGACAGGGAACCTACGAGCAGTACTTC. Amino acids: CASSYRQGTYEQYF. The chain employs TRBV6-5 and TRBJ2-7; 7 positions agree with TRBD1. Germline V gene sequence: CDR1 MNHEY, CDR2 SVGAGI. The CDR3 length is 14 residues. V shed 2 bases, J shed 2 bases, and the junction held 3 bases outside the gene matches.

The CDR3 is CAISESWTSGRDEQFF. The CDR3, as DNA: TGTGCCATCAGTGAGTCATGGACTAGCGGGAGGGATGAGCAGTTCTTC. The genes are TRBV10-3 and TRBJ2-1, with TRBD2 matching 15 bases. The J segment lost 8 bases and the V segment lost 0 bases, leaving 2 bases of the junction unmatched. The CDR3 loop spans 16 amino acids. Germline V gene lookup returns CDR1 ENHRY and CDR2 SYGVKD.

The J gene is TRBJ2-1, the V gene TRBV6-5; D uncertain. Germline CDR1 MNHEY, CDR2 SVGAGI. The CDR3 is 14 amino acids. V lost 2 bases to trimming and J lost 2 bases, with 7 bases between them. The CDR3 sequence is CASSYAQPYNEQFF. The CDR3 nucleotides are TGTGCCAGCAGTTACGCTCAACCCTACAATGAGCAGTTCTTC.

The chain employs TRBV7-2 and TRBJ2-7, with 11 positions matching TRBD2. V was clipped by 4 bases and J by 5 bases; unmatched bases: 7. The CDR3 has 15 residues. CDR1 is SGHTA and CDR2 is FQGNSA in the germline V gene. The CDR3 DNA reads TGTGCCAGCAGCTCCAAGACTAGCGGGATAAACGAGCAGTACTTC. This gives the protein CASSSKTSGINEQYF.

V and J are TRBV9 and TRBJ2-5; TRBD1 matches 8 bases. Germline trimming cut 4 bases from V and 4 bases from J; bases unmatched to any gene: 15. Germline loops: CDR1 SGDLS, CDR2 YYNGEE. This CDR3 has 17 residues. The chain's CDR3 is CASSLQPIGTGLETQYF. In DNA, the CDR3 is TGTGCCAGCAGCCTTCAGCCGATCGGGACAGGCCTAGAGACCCAGTACTTC.

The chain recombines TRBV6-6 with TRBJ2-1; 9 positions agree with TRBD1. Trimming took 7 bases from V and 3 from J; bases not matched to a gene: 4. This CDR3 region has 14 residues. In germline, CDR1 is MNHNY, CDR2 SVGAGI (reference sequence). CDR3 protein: CASNTGGSYNEQFF. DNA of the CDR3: TGTGCCAGCAACACAGGGGGCAGCTACAATGAGCAGTTCTTC.

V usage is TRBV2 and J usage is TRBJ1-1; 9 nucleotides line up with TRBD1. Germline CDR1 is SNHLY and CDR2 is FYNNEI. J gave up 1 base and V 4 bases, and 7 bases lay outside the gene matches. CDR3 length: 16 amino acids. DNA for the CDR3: TGTGCCAGCAGTGTCCAGGTGGGACAGGGGAACACTGAAGCTTTCTTT. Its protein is CASSVQVGQGNTEAFF.

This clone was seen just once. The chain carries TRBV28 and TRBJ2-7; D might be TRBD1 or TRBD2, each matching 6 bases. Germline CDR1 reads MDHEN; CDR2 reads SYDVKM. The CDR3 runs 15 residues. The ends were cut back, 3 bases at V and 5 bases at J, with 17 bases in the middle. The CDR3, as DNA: TGTGCCAGCAGTTTGGAGAAGGGGGGCGGGGACGAGCAGTACTTC. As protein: CASSLEKGGGDEQYF.